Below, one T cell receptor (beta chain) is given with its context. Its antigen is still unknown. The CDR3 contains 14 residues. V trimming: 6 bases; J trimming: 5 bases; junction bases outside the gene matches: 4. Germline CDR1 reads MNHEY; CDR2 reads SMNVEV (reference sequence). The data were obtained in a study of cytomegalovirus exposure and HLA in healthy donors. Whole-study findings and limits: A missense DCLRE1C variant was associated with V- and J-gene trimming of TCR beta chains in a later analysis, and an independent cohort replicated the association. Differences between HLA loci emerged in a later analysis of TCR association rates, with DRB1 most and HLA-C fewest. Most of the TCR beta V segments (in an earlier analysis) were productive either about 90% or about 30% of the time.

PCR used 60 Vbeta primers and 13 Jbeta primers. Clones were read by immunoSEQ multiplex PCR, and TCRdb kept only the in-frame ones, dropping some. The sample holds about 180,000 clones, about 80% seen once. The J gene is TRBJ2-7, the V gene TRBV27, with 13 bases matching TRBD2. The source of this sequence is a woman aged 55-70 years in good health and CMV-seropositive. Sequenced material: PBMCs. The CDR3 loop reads CASRKLAGGHEQYF. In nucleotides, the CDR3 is TGTGCCAGCAGAAAACTAGCGGGAGGGCACGAGCAGTACTTC.